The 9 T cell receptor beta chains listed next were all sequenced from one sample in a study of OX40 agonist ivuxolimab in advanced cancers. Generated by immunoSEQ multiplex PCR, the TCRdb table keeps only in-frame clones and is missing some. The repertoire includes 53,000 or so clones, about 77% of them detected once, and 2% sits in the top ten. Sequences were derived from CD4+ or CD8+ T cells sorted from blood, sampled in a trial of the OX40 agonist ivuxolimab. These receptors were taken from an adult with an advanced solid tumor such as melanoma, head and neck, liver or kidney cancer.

As DNA, the CDR3 is TGTGCCAGCAGCGGGAGATCCGGACGGTACTCTGGAAACACCATATATTTT. Residues: CASSGRSGRYSGNTIYF. V is TRBV11-1 and J is TRBJ1-3; no clear D. Germline CDR1 is SGHAT and CDR2 is FQDESV (reference sequence). V lost 5 bases and J 0 bases, leaving 17 bases between the germline ends. This CDR3 contains 17 residues.

The CDR3 reads CASRERTEYGYTF. The DNA for the CDR3 is TGTGCCAGCAGAGAAAGGACAGAATATGGCTACACCTTC. This chain joins TRBV4-2 and TRBJ1-2; tentatively, D is TRBD1 (6 bases). Deletions cut 6 bases from V and 5 bases from J, with 13 bases between. The CDR3 has 13 amino acids. The germline CDR1 and CDR2 sequences are LGHNA and YNFKEQ.

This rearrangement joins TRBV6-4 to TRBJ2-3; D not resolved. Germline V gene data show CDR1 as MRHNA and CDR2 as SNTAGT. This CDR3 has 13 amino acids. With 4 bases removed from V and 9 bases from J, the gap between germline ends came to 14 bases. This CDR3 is CASSATFGTTQYF. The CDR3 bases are TGTGCCAGCAGTGCTACCTTTGGAACAACGCAGTATTTT.

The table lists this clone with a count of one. CDR3 in DNA: TGTGCCAGCAGTTTTACCCGCGGGACCTCGTACAATGAGCAGTTCTTC. Amino acid sequence: CASSFTRGTSYNEQFF. The chain uses TRBV28 and TRBJ2-1, with TRBD2 as a possible D gene (6 bases). Germline loops: CDR1 MDHEN, CDR2 SYDVKM. The CDR3 has 16 residues. V was shortened by 3 bases and J by 4 bases, with 16 bases between the two germline ends.

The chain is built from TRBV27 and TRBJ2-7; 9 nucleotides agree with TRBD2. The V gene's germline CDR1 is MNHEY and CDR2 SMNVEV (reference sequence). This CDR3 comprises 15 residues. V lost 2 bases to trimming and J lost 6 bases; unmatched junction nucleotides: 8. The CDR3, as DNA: TGTGCCAGCAGTTTAAGAATACTAGCGGGCGCCGAGCAGTACTTC. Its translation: CASSLRILAGAEQYF.

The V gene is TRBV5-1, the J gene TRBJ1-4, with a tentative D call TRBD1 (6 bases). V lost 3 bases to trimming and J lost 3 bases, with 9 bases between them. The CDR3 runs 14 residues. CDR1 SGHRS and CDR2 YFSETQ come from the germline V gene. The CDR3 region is CASSWRTANEKLFF. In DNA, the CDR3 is TGCGCCAGCAGCTGGCGGACAGCTAATGAAAAACTGTTTTTT.

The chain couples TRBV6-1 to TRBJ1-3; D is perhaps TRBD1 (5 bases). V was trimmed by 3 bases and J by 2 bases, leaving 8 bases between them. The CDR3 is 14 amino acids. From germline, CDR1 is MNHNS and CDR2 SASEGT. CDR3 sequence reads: CASSESGPGNTIYF. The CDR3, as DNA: TGTGCCAGCAGTGAGTCAGGGCCTGGAAACACCATATATTTT.

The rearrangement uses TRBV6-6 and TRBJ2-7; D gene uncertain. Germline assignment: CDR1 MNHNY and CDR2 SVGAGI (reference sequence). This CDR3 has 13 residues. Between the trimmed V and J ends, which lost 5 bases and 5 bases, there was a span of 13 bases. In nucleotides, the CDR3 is TGTGCCAGCAGTCCGGACCCGGACCACGAGCAGTACTTC. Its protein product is CASSPDPDHEQYF.

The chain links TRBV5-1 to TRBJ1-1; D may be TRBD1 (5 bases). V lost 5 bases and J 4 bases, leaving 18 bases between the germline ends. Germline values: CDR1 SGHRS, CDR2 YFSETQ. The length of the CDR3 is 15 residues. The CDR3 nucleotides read TGCGCCAGCAGATTTGGGGGGAAAGCGAGCACTGAAGCTTTCTTT. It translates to CASRFGGKASTEAFF.